This T cell receptor (beta chain) is drawn from a study of T cells after yellow fever vaccination. Study-wide context: Preparing low-cell-number fractions relied on SMART-Seq v4 Ultra Low Input.

Study-wide results and limits: Clonotypes shared by both compartments, CD4 and CD8, made up a small share. The secondary T-cell response peaked on day 5, not day 15, but was weaker. The study noted that FACS-sorted repertoires could contain abundant clonotypes contaminating from the bulk population.

The CDR3 consists of 13 residues. CDR1 and CDR2 (germline): MNHNY, SVGAGI (reference sequence). The junction had 5 bases not matched to a gene; V was cut back by 7 bases and J by 3 bases. This clonotype was detected a few times. Its specificity is unknown. Using its own MiXCR run on the 5' RACE reads, TCRdb lists one record per CDR3 protein. The data hold 250,000 to 350,000 distinct CDR3 sequences, with 3.5% to 5% observed a single time. The sequencing here drew on PBMCs, taken 15 days after the yellow fever booster vaccination. This clonotype was obtained from a young man who received the YFV17D yellow fever vaccine. J is TRBJ2-7 and V is TRBV6-6, with 8 nucleotides matching TRBD2. The chain's CDR3 is CASNRGGDYEQYF. CDR3 bases: TGTGCCAGCAACCGGGGGGGGGACTACGAGCAGTACTTC.